The clone carrying this T cell receptor (beta chain) has a handful of counts. Its specificity is unknown. TCRdb independently ran MiXCR on the RACE reads; one entry per CDR3 protein. The sample holds 300,000 to 450,000 distinct CDR3 sequences, approximately 5.1% seen once. This sample stems from a study of human T cells and chemical hapten exposure. Study-level results: No change in TCRs above 1 in 1000 frequency was produced by DPC sensitization. While controls formed fewer of them, expanded TCRs formed significantly more large CDR3 similarity clusters.

V was trimmed by 7 bases and J by 6 bases, leaving 10 bases between them. This CDR3 is built from 12 residues. Germline V CDR1 and CDR2: SNHLY, FYNNEI. Time point specified: pre-sensitization, week 0. Described treatment: therapeutic diphenylcyclopropenone sensitization with weekly scalp DPC. Venepuncture was done earlier than the placement of each patch test. From whole blood left unfractionated, total RNA was extracted. This receptor was obtained from a woman aged 45 to 65 with alopecia areata. Some clones in this sample may be carry-over from other donors' samples. Here the sequenced sample was whole blood, taken in connection with sensitization to the hapten diphenylcyclopropenone (DPC). The chain links TRBV2 to TRBJ2-1, with a weak D call TRBD2 (5 bases). The CDR3 sequence is CASMRESNEQFF. The CDR3 DNA reads TGTGCCAGCATGAGGGAATCCAATGAGCAGTTCTTC.